This TCR beta chain was identified during a study of human CD4 T cells and Enterobacteriaceae. Sorting took every CD4+ cell except CD45RA+CCR7+CD95- naive cells, reaching over 98% purity. Sorting first excluded CD8+, CD14+, CD16+, CD56+, CD19+ and CD25-bright cells. The germline CDR1 and CDR2 sequences are SGHRS and YFSETQ. This CDR3 is 14 amino acids long. TCRdb keeps only in-frame clones here, not all; method: immunoSEQ multiplex PCR. This table has some 30,000 clones, 70% to 85% appearing once. On this clone itself: Its ends do not fully match the called genes, so a read error is possible.

The clonotype was recovered from a human donor in good health. The chain couples TRBV5-1 to TRBJ1-2; maybe TRBD1 (6 bases). Specimen: memory CD4+ T cells from blood. The CDR3 DNA is TGCGCCAGCAGTTTGGGACAAAGAAACTATGGCTACACCTTC. Translated, it gives CASSLGQRNYGYTF.